The present entry profiles one T cell receptor beta chain with its context. The sample is drawn from a study of blood T cell repertoires in COVID-19. Method: immunoSEQ multiplex PCR; TCRdb's copy keeps in-frame clones and lacks some. The sample holds under 400,000 clones, more than 75% seen once. Unmatched junction bases numbered 1, after V lost 4 bases and J lost 6 bases. The CDR3 totals 14 residues. Germline loops: CDR1 SGHTA, CDR2 FQGNSA. This receptor was identified in a man in his forties in a cohort exposed to, infected with or recovered from COVID-19 (not recorded which). J is TRBJ2-4 and V is TRBV7-2, with 12 nucleotides matching TRBD2. The sequenced material came from PBMCs or T cells enriched from blood (not recorded which). CDR3 coding DNA: TGTGCCAGCAGCTCGGGACTAGCGGGAAACATTCAGTACTTC. It yields the protein CASSSGLAGNIQYF.